This is a list of T cell receptor beta chains from one sample in a study of shared clonotypes between healthy human individuals. Assay: immunoSEQ multiplex PCR; the TCRdb copy retains only in-frame clones and omits some. The table lists around 240,000 clones, under 80% of them singletons. The specimen sequenced was memory CD4+ T cells sorted from blood. All receptors come from a young man in good health. Both conserved end residues are part of each CDR3. A D gene is named only where the DNA matches it firmly. Clone size is shown for a subset of rows, as once, few, many or a class of expanded clone.

V gene: TRBV7-3
clone size: once
J gene: TRBJ1-2
D gene: .
CDR3 DNA: TGTGCCAGCAGCGAGAATAGAGACTATGGCTACACCTTC
CDR3 protein: CASSENRDYGYTF

V gene: TRBV15
clone size: .
J gene: TRBJ2-3
D gene: TRBD1
CDR3 DNA: TGTGCCACCAGCAGCAGGGGGCACACAGATACGCAGTATTTT
CDR3 protein: CATSSRGHTDTQYF

V gene: TRBV4-3
clone size: many
J gene: TRBJ2-1
D gene: TRBD2
CDR3 DNA: TGCGCCAGCAGCCAGACAGGACTAGCGGGGCAGTTCTTC
CDR3 protein: CASSQTGLAGQFF

V gene: TRBV5-1
clone size: .
J gene: TRBJ1-1
D gene: .
CDR3 DNA: TGCGCCAGCAGCCCTCAGGGCGGGGACACTGAAGCTTTCTTT
CDR3 protein: CASSPQGGDTEAFF

V gene: TRBV7-9
clone size: .
J gene: TRBJ2-1
D gene: TRBD2
CDR3 DNA: TGTGCCAGCAGCTTAGAAGGGGGACTAGCGGGTTGGTTCTTC
CDR3 protein: CASSLEGGLAGWFF

V gene: TRBV28
clone size: .
J gene: TRBJ2-1
D gene: TRBD1
CDR3 DNA: TGTGCCAGCTGGGGACAGCGGTGGGATAATGAGCAGTTCTTC
CDR3 protein: CASWGQRWDNEQFF

V gene: TRBV6-6
clone size: .
J gene: TRBJ1-1
D gene: .
CDR3 DNA: TGTGCCAGCAGTTACTCGAGGACGCATTGGAACACTGAAGCTTTCTTT
CDR3 protein: CASSYSRTHWNTEAFF

V gene: TRBV20-1
clone size: once
J gene: TRBJ1-1
D gene: .
CDR3 DNA: TGCAGTGGCTTGGGGGTAACTGAAGCTTTCTTT
CDR3 protein: CSGLGVTEAFF

V gene: TRBV15
clone size: .
J gene: TRBJ2-1
D gene: .
CDR3 DNA: TGTGCCACCAGCAGAGATGGGGGGTACAATGAGCAGTTCTTC
CDR3 protein: CATSRDGGYNEQFF

V gene: TRBV7-9
clone size: .
J gene: TRBJ2-1
D gene: .
CDR3 DNA: TGTGCCAGCAGCTTAGCGACTTACTACAATGAGCAGTTCTTC
CDR3 protein: CASSLATYYNEQFF

V gene: TRBV18
clone size: .
J gene: TRBJ2-1
D gene: .
CDR3 DNA: TGTGCCAGCTCACCCCGTGCGGGGTTGGATGAGCAGTTCTTC
CDR3 protein: CASSPRAGLDEQFF

V gene: TRBV7-9
clone size: few
J gene: TRBJ2-7
D gene: .
CDR3 DNA: TGTGCCAGCAGCTTTTACGCCGATACCTCCTACGAGCAGTACTTC
CDR3 protein: CASSFYADTSYEQYF

V gene: TRBV29-1
clone size: .
J gene: TRBJ1-2
D gene: .
CDR3 DNA: TGCAGCGTTGAAGTGGGGCGGTCATATGGCTACACCTTC
CDR3 protein: CSVEVGRSYGYTF